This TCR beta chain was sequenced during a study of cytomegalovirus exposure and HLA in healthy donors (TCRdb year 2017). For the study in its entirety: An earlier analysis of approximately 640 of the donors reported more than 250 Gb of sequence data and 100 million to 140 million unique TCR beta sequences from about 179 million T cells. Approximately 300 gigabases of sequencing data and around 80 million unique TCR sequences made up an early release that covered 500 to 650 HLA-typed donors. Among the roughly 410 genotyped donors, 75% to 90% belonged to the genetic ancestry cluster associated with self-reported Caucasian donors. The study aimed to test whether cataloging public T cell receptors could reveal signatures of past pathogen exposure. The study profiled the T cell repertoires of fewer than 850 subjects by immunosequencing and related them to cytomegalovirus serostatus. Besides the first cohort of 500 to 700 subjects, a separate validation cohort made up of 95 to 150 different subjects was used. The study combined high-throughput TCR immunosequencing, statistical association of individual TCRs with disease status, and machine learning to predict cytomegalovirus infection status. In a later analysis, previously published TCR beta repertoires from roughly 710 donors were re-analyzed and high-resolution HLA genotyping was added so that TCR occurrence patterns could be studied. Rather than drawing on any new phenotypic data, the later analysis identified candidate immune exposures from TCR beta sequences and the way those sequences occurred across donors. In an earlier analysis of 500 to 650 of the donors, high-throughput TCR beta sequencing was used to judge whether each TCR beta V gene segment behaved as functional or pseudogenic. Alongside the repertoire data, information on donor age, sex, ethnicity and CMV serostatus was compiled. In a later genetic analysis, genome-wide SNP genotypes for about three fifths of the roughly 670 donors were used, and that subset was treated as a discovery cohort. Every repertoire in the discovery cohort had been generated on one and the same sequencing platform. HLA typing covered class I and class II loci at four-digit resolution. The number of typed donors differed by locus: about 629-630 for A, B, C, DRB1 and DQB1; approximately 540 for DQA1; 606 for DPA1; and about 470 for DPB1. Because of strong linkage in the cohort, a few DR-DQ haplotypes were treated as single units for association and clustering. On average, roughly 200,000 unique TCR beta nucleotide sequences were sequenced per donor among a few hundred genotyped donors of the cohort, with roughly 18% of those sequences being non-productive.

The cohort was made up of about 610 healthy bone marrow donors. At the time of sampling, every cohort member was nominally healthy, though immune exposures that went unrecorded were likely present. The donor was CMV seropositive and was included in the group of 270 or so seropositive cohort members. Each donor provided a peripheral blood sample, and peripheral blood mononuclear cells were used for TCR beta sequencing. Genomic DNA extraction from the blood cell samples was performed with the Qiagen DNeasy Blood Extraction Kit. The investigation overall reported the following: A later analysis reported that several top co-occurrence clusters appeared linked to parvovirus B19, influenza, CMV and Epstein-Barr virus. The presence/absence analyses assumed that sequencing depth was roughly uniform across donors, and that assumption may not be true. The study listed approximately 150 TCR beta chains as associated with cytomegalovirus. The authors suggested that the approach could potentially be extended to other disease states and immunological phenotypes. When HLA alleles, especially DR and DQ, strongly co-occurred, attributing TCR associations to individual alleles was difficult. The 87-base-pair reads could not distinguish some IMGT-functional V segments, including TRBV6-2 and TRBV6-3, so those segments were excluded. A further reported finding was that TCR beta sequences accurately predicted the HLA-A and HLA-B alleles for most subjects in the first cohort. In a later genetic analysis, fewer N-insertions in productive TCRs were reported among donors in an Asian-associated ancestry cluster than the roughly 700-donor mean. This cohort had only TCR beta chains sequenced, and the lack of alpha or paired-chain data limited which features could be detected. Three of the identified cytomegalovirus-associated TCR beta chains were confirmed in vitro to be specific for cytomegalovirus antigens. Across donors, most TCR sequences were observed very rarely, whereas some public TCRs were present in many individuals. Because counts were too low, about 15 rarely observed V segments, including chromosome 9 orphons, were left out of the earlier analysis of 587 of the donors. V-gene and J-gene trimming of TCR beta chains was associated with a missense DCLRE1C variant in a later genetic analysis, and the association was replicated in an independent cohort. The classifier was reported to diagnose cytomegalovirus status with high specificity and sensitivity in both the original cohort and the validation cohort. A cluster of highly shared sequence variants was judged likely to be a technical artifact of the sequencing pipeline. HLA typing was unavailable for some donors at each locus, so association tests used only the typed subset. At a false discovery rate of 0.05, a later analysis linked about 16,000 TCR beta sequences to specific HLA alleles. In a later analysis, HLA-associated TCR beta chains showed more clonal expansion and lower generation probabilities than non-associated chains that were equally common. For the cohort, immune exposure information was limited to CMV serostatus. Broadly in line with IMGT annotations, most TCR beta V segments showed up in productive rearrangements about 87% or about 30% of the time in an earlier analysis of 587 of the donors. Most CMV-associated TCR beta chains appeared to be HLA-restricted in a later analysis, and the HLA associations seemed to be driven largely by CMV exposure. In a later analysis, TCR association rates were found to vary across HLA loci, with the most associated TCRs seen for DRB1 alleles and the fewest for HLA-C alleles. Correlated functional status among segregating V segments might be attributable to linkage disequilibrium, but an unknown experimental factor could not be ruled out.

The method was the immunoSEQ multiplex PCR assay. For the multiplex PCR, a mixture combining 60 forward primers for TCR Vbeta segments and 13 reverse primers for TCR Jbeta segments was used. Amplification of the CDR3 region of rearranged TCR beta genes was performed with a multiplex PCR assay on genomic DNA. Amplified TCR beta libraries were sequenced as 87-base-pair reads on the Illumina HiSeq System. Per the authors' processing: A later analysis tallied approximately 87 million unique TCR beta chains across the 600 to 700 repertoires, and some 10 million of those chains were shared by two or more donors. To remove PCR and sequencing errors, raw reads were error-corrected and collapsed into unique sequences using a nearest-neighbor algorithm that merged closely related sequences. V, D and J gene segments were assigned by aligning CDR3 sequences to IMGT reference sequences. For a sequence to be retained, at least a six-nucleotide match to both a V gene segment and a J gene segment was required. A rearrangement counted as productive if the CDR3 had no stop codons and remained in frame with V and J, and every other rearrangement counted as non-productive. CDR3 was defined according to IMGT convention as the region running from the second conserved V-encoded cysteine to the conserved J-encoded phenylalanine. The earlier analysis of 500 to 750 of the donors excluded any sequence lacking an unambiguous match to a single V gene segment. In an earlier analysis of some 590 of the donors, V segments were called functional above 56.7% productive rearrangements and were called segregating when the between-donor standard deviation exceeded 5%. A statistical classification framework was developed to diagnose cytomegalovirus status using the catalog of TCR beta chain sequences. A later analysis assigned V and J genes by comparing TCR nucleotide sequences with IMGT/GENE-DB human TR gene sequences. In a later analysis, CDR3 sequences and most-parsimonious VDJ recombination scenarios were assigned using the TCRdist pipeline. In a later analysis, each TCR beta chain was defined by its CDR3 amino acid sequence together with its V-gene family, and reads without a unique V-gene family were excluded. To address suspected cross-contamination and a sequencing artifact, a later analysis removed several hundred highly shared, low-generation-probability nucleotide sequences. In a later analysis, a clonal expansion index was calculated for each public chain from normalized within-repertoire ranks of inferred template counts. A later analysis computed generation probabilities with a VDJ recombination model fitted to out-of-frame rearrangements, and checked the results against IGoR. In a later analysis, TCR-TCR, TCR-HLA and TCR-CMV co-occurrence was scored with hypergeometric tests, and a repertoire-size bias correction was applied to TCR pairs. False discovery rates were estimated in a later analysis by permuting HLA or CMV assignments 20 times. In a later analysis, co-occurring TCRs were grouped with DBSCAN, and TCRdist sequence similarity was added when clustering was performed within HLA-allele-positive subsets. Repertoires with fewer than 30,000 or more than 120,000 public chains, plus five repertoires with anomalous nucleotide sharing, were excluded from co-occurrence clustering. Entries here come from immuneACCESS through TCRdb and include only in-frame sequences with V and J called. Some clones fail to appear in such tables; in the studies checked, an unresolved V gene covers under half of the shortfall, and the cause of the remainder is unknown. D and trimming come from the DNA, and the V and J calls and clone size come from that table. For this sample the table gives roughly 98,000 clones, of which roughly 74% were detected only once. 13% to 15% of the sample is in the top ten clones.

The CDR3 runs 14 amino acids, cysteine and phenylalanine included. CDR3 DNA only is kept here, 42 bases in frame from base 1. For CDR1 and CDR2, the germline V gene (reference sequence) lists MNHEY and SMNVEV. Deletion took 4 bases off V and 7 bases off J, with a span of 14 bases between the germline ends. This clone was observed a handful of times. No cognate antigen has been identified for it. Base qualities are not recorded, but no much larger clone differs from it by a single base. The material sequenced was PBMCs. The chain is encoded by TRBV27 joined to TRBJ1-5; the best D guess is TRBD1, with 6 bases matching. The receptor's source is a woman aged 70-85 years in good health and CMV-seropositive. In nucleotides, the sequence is TGTGCCAGCAGTTCTTACAGGGAAGGACAGCCCCAGCATTTT. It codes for CASSSYREGQPQHF.